The 19 T cell receptor beta chains below come from one sample, sequenced in a study of circulating and synovial CD4+ cells in juvenile arthritis. Assay used: immunoSEQ multiplex PCR; TCRdb lists only in-frame clones, some missing. The table shows roughly 14,000 clones, with approximately 80% occurring only once. Sample: CD4+ T cells from synovial fluid. Every receptor here comes from a human patient with juvenile idiopathic arthritis. Some clones in this sample may be carry-over from other donors' samples.

The chain carries TRBV29-1 and TRBJ1-1; D is unclear. With 5 bases removed from V and 5 bases from J, the gap between germline ends came to 15 bases. The CDR3 is made up of 13 amino acids. Germline values: CDR1 SQVTM, CDR2 ANQGSEA. CDR3 amino acids: CSVSAVQRTEAFF. The CDR3 DNA reads as TGCAGCGTTAGTGCTGTTCAGAGGACTGAAGCTTTCTTT.

The chain is built from TRBV29-1 and TRBJ1-1; no clear D. The V gene lost 5 bases and the J gene lost 0 bases, with 13 bases spanning the gap. The CDR3 loop spans 14 amino acids. Per germline, CDR1 SQVTM and CDR2 ANQGSEA. The CDR3 loop reads CSVPPTDMNTEAFF. The CDR3 nucleotides are TGCAGCGTTCCCCCTACCGACATGAACACTGAAGCTTTCTTT. Full variable domain (missing parts from reference TRBV29-1 and TRBJ1-1): SAVISQKPSRDICQRGTSLTIQCQVDSQVTMMFWYRQQPGQSLTLIATANQGSEATYESGFVIDKFPISRPNLTFSTLTVSNMSPEDSSIYLCSVPPTDMNTEAFFGQGTRLTVV.

V and J are TRBV30 and TRBJ2-2; D is perhaps TRBD2 (6 bases). The ends were cut back, 0 bases at V and 5 bases at J, with 25 bases in the middle. The CDR3 length is 19 residues. Germline V gives CDR1 GTSNPN, CDR2 SVGIG (reference sequence). CDR3 loop: CAWSVDPPDYPRGTGELFF. The CDR3 coding sequence is TGTGCCTGGAGTGTAGACCCGCCGGACTACCCCAGAGGAACCGGGGAGCTGTTTTTT.

V and J are TRBV18 and TRBJ1-5; D uncertain. Per the germline V gene, CDR1 is KGHSH and CDR2 is LQKENI. The CDR3 runs to 13 residues. V lost 3 bases and J 6 bases, leaving 9 bases between the germline ends. The CDR3 DNA reads as TGTGCCAGCTCACCTGAGTTAACTCAGCCCCAGCATTTT. Protein product: CASSPELTQPQHF.

The chain links TRBV9 to TRBJ1-2, with D unclear. The germline V gene encodes CDR1 SGDLS and CDR2 YYNGEE. This CDR3 comprises 12 residues. V shed 6 bases and J shed 3 bases, with 9 bases lying between them. CDR3 in amino acids: CASNREYYGYTF. The DNA for the CDR3 is TGTGCCAGCAATCGGGAATACTATGGCTACACCTTC.

The V gene is TRBV2, the J gene TRBJ2-5; TRBD2 might be the D (5 bases). The CDR3 is 14 residues long. CDR1 and CDR2 (germline): SNHLY, FYNNEI. Trimming took off 6 bases at V and 1 base at J, with 12 bases between the two ends. The CDR3 sequence is CASRNGGPQETQYF. The CDR3 region has the DNA TGTGCCAGCAGGAACGGAGGCCCCCAAGAGACCCAGTACTTC. Full variable domain (missing parts from reference TRBV2 and TRBJ2-5): EPEVTQTPSHQVTQMGQEVILRCVPISNHLYFYWYRQILGQKVEFLVSFYNNEISEKSEIFDDQFSVERPDGSNFTLKIRSTKLEDSAMYFCASRNGGPQETQYFGPGTRLLVL.

This chain joins TRBV6-1 and TRBJ1-4, with TRBD1 matching over 7 bases. The CDR3 is made up of 14 amino acids. The germline CDR1 and CDR2 sequences are MNHNS and SASEGT. J lost 6 bases, V lost 7 bases, and 8 bases had no gene match. As DNA, the CDR3 is TGTGCCAGCAAGAGGACAGGAAGAGATGAAAAACTGTTTTTT. Its protein is CASKRTGRDEKLFF.

The V and J genes are TRBV5-5 and TRBJ1-5, with 10 nucleotides matching TRBD1. Trimming cost V 3 bases and J 3 bases; bases outside gene matches: 3. The V gene's germline CDR1 is SGHKS and CDR2 YYEKEE (reference sequence). The CDR3 contains 15 residues. The CDR3, as DNA: TGTGCCAGCAGCTGGACAGGGGGAAACAATCAGCCCCAGCATTTT. It is translated as CASSWTGGNNQPQHF.

This clone was observed once. V gene TRBV18 combines with J gene TRBJ2-1; no clear D gene. CDR3 length equals 14 residues. Trimming took 3 bases from V and 4 from J, leaving 10 bases between them. Germline-derived CDR1 and CDR2 are KGHSH and LQKENI. The CDR3 here is CASSPPPQYNEQFF. The DNA of the CDR3 is TGTGCCAGCTCACCCCCGCCACAGTACAATGAGCAGTTCTTC.

This chain connects TRBV2 to TRBJ1-5, with TRBD1 identical over 11 bases. J was trimmed by 7 bases and V by 6 bases; bases with no gene match: 8. Germline V gives CDR1 SNHLY, CDR2 FYNNEI. The CDR3 runs to 15 residues. CDR3: CASRNRTGGGQPQHF. The CDR3 region has the DNA TGTGCCAGCAGGAACCGGACAGGGGGCGGACAGCCCCAGCATTTT.

CDR3 in amino acids: CASSSLAGGPNEQFF. The CDR3 coding sequence is TGTGCCAGCAGCTCACTAGCGGGGGGGCCGAATGAGCAGTTCTTC. The chain is built from TRBV11-2 and TRBJ2-1; 13 bases agree with TRBD2. This CDR3 has 15 residues. The V and J ends lost 4 bases and 7 bases, in that order; junction bases with no gene match: 4. Germline V gives CDR1 SGHAT, CDR2 FQNNGV.

This chain links TRBV5-5 with TRBJ1-3, with 7 bases that match TRBD1. The CDR3 has 16 residues. Germline assignment: CDR1 SGHKS and CDR2 YYEKEE (reference sequence). The ends lost 0 bases at V and 2 bases at J; junction bases unmatched: 5. The CDR3 loop is CASSLAPQGAGNTIYF. The CDR3 bases are TGTGCCAGCAGCTTGGCCCCCCAGGGGGCTGGAAACACCATATATTTT.

This rearrangement joins TRBV10-1 to TRBJ2-7, with a tentative D call TRBD1 (6 bases). Trimming left V 6 bases short and J 0 bases short, with 15 bases between. This CDR3 is 15 amino acids long. Per the germline V gene, CDR1 is WNHNN and CDR2 is SYGVQD (reference sequence). Here the CDR3 DNA reads TGCGCCAGCAGCCGGACAGCCTTCCACTCCTACGAGCAGTACTTC. This encodes CASSRTAFHSYEQYF.

This clone was seen a single time. The chain employs TRBV21-1 and TRBJ1-5; TRBD1 is the table's D call and was not checked against the DNA. TRBV21-1 is a pseudogene locus. The CDR3 covers 17 residues. CDR3 in amino acids: CASRFYRDRPTSEPQHF. The CDR3, as DNA: TGTGCCAGCAGGTTCTACCGGGACAGGCCTACCTCGGAGCCCCAGCATTTT.

Comment on this clone: An end of the junction differs from the germline gene, which may be a read error. In the same sample, other DNA sequences code for this CDR3. This chain joins TRBV6-6 and TRBJ1-6, with D unclear. The CDR3 contains 13 residues. Germline V CDR1 and CDR2: MNHNY, SVGAGI (reference sequence). The DNA for the CDR3 is TGTGCCAGCAGTCCCGGGTACAATTCCCCCCTCCACTTT. Its translation is CASSPGYNSPLHF.

This clone turned up a few times. The rearrangement links TRBV25-1 to TRBJ1-1; TRBD1 is a possible D gene (5 bases). CDR3 length: 14 residues. The V gene lost 3 bases and the J gene lost 2 bases, with 10 bases spanning the gap. The germline gives CDR1 MGHDK, CDR2 SYGVNS. In DNA, the CDR3 is TGTGCCAGCAGTGAGGTTACAGGCAACACTGAAGCTTTCTTT. Translation gives CASSEVTGNTEAFF. The entire variable domain, with the rest obtained from reference TRBV25-1 and TRBJ1-1, is as follows: EADIYQTPRYLVIGTGKKITLECSQTMGHDKMYWYQQDPGMELHLIHYSYGVNSTEKGDLSSESTVSRIRTEHFPLTLESARPSHTSQYLCASSEVTGNTEAFFGQGTRLTVV.

CDR3 nucleotide sequence: TGTGCCAGCAGTGAGGGGCAGGGGGTAGGACGGGAGACCCAGTACTTC. Translating it yields CASSEGQGVGRETQYF. The chain employs TRBV2 and TRBJ2-5; 7 nucleotides line up with TRBD1. The ends lost 3 bases at V and 5 bases at J; junction bases unmatched: 12. The V gene's germline CDR1 is SNHLY and CDR2 FYNNEI. The CDR3 sequence is 16 residues long.

This rearrangement joins TRBV6-1 to TRBJ2-4; D is perhaps TRBD1 (6 bases). The germline CDR1 and CDR2 sequences are MNHNS and SASEGT. The CDR3 sequence is 16 residues long. Trimming took 4 bases from V and 0 from J, leaving 13 bases between them. Written as DNA, the CDR3 is TGTGCCAGCAGTGTCCGGGACACAGTAGCCAAAAACATTCAGTACTTC. Translated: CASSVRDTVAKNIQYF.

This chain uses TRBV27 with TRBJ2-7, with D maybe TRBD1 (6 bases). V gave up 7 bases and J gave up 4 bases, with 26 bases separating them. Germline assignment: CDR1 MNHEY and CDR2 SMNVEV (reference sequence). This CDR3 contains 17 residues. The CDR3: CASKATYRDSLPYEQYF. CDR3 DNA: TGTGCCAGCAAGGCGACATACAGGGATTCCCTCCCGTACGAGCAGTACTTC.